Listed here are 12 T cell receptor beta chains from one sample, sequenced in a study of response to subunit inactivated influenza vaccine. One entry per CDR3 protein results from TCRdb running MiXCR on the RT-PCR reads. The sample yields about 500,000 distinct CDR3 sequences, approximately 17% seen once. Sequences were derived from CD4+ T cells sorted from PBMCs, sampled less than 30 months after vaccination. Receptors originate from a man in his fifties or sixties who received an inactivated influenza vaccine.

This clonotype has more than one count but fewer than ten. This rearrangement joins TRBV12-3 or TRBV12-4 to TRBJ2-2; 9 nucleotides match TRBD2. Unmatched junction bases numbered 11, after V lost 7 bases and J lost 8 bases. This CDR3 spans 15 amino acids. This chain's CDR3 is CASTLAGVRAGELFF. CDR3 coding DNA: TGTGCCAGCACCTTAGCGGGGGTTCGGGCAGGGGAGCTGTTTTTT.

V gene TRBV7-9 combines with J gene TRBJ2-1; D is possibly TRBD2 (6 bases). The CDR3 runs 14 residues. V lost 1 base and J 5 bases, leaving 9 bases between the germline ends. The germline CDR1 and CDR2 sequences are SEHNR and FQNEAQ (reference sequence). CDR3 nucleotides: TGTGCCAGCAGCTTAGATACTAGCCACAATGAGCAGTTCTTC. This gives the protein CASSLDTSHNEQFF.

CDR3 loop: CASSLRGQGIQPQHF. The CDR3 nucleotides are TGTGCCAGCAGCTTGCGGGGTCAGGGGATACAGCCCCAGCATTTT. The gene calls are TRBV5-6 and TRBJ1-5; a weak D match, TRBD1 (6 bases). In germline, CDR1 is SGHDT, CDR2 YYEEEE. V was clipped by 1 base and J by 7 bases, with 15 bases between them. The CDR3 sequence is 15 residues long.

A word on this clonotype: This may arise from a read error, as a much more abundant clone is one base away. This chain uses TRBV5-1 with TRBJ1-4, with 9 bases identical to TRBD1. The V gene's germline CDR1 is SGHRS and CDR2 YFSETQ. This CDR3 has 14 amino acids. CDR3 nucleotides: TGCGTCAGCAGCCCCGGACAGGGGCCTGAAAAACTGTTTTTT. It is translated as CVSSPGQGPEKLFF.

This clonotype was seen a handful of times. V gene TRBV10-2 combines with J gene TRBJ1-4, with TRBD1 as a possible D gene (5 bases). CDR1 is WSHSY, CDR2 SAAADI, per germline. CDR3 length equals 14 residues. With 3 bases removed from V and 6 bases from J, the gap between germline ends came to 11 bases. The CDR3 loop reads CASSETGIYEKLFF. The CDR3, as DNA: TGCGCCAGCAGTGAAACAGGCATTTATGAAAAACTGTTTTTT.

This clonotype turned up a few times. This sequence joins TRBV5-1 and TRBJ2-3; 8 bases are shared with TRBD2. V shed 3 bases, J shed 4 bases, and the junction held 7 bases outside the gene matches. CDR1 and CDR2 (germline): SGHRS, YFSETQ. This CDR3 spans 15 amino acids. CDR3 loop: CASSYSGTSADTQYF. The CDR3 DNA follows: TGCGCCAGCAGCTATTCCGGGACTAGTGCAGATACGCAGTATTTT.

The rearrangement links TRBV20-1 to TRBJ2-3, with 13 nucleotides matching TRBD2. Germline V gives CDR1 DFQATT, CDR2 SNEGSKA (reference sequence). CDR3 length: 17 amino acids. The V gene end was trimmed by 1 base and the J gene end by 2 bases; junction bases not matched to a gene: 6. In DNA form, the CDR3 reads TGCAGTGCTAGAGGACTAGCGGGGGGCCATTACACAGATACGCAGTATTTT. Translation: CSARGLAGGHYTDTQYF.

Ten or more counts support this clonotype. The chain combines TRBV7-2 with TRBJ2-3; 8 bases match TRBD2. CDR3 length: 15 amino acids. The germline CDR1 and CDR2 sequences are SGHTA and FQGNSA. V shed 1 base and J 0 bases; nucleotides not matched to a gene: 0. CDR3 region: CASSLGLASTDTQYF. The CDR3 coding sequence is TGTGCCAGCAGCTTAGGACTAGCGAGCACAGATACGCAGTATTTT.

This chain connects TRBV5-4 to TRBJ2-3; D perhaps matches TRBD1 (6 bases). This CDR3 comprises 14 residues. Germline values: CDR1 SGHNT, CDR2 YYREEE (reference sequence). The V end was cut by 4 bases, the J end by 2 bases, with 11 bases between. CDR3 sequence: CASSRDTYTDTQYF. Here the CDR3 DNA reads TGTGCCAGCAGCCGGGACACCTACACAGATACGCAGTATTTT.

The chain joins TRBV5-5 to TRBJ2-1, with 9 positions matching TRBD1. Germline V gene sequence: CDR1 SGHKS, CDR2 YYEKEE (reference sequence). The CDR3 extends over 16 amino acids. V lost 6 bases, J lost 1 base, and 8 bases stayed unmatched. In DNA, the CDR3 is TGTGCCAGCAACCCGGGACAGGGCGGATCCTACAATGAGCAGTTCTTC. It is translated as CASNPGQGGSYNEQFF.

This clonotype came up a few times. This chain joins TRBV6-2 or TRBV6-3 and TRBJ2-2; 7 bases map to TRBD1. This CDR3 region has 13 residues. V shed 8 bases and J 6 bases; nucleotides not matched to a gene: 6. Germline loops: CDR1 MNHEY, CDR2 SVGEGT. CDR3 residues: CASRDRRAGELFF. DNA for the CDR3: TGTGCCAGCCGGGACAGACGCGCCGGGGAGCTGTTTTTT.

This clonotype was counted only a few times. The chain couples TRBV20-1 to TRBJ2-2; TRBD2 might be the D (5 bases). Germline values: CDR1 DFQATT, CDR2 SNEGSKA (reference sequence). V lost 6 bases and J 4 bases, leaving 12 bases between the germline ends. CDR3 length: 13 residues. This CDR3 is CSAMSLATGELFF. Written as DNA, the CDR3 is TGCAGTGCCATGTCCCTAGCCACCGGGGAGCTGTTTTTT.